This is a list of T cell receptor beta chains from one sample in a study of human T cells and chemical hapten exposure. A single record per CDR3 protein comes from TCRdb applying MiXCR to the RACE reads. Of approximately 80,000 distinct CDR3 sequences listed, around 13% were seen once; the top ten hold around 5.8%. The sample here was whole blood, taken in connection with sensitization to the hapten diphenylcyclopropenone (DPC). The receptor source for this set is a woman in her forties or fifties with alopecia areata. Some clones in this sample may be carry-over from other donors' samples. The CDR3 runs from the conserved cysteine through the conserved F or W. A D gene is named only where the DNA matches it firmly. Clone size, where shown, is once, few, many, or a class for clones that have expanded.

clone_size j_call v_call d_call cdr3_aa cdr3_nt
- TRBJ2-1 TRBV19 TRBD2 CASSINLAGDLHSSSYNEQFF TGTGCCAGTAGTATAAATCTAGCGGGAGATCTCCATTCGAGCTCCTACAATGAGCAGTTCTTC
- TRBJ2-7 TRBV19 TRBD2 CASGGGTSGRRYEQYF TGTGCCAGTGGTGGCGGGACTAGCGGGAGGAGGTACGAGCAGTACTTC
once TRBJ1-1 TRBV5-1 - CASSKRGNTEAFF TGCGCCAGCAGTAAAAGGGGTAACACTGAAGCTTTCTTT
- TRBJ2-3 TRBV9 TRBD2 CASSVGGRGPDTQYF TGTGCCAGCAGCGTCGGAGGGAGGGGCCCAGATACGCAGTATTTT
many TRBJ2-1 TRBV9 TRBD2 CASSVEAAGERSYNEQFF TGTGCCAGCAGCGTAGAGGCAGCGGGAGAAAGGTCTTACAATGAGCAGTTCTTC
- TRBJ1-1 TRBV12-3/TRBV12-4 - CASRETRGGEAFF TGTGCCAGCAGAGAGACCCGAGGAGGGGAAGCTTTCTTT
few TRBJ1-1 TRBV10-2 - CASSHLNTEAFF TGCGCCAGCAGCCACCTGAACACTGAAGCTTTCTTT
many TRBJ1-6 TRBV2 - CASSEGGFYNSPLHF TGTGCCAGCAGTGAAGGGGGGTTCTATAATTCACCCCTCCACTTT
few TRBJ2-3 TRBV29-1 - CSVARVTDTQYF TGCAGCGTTGCCCGGGTCACAGATACGCAGTATTTT
- TRBJ1-5 TRBV20-1 - CSAGRTDNLQPQHF TGCAGTGCTGGACGGACGGACAACCTGCAGCCCCAGCATTTT
many TRBJ2-1 TRBV7-2 TRBD2 CASSTGLAGYEQFF TGTGCCAGCAGCACAGGACTAGCGGGATATGAGCAGTTCTTC
many TRBJ2-6 TRBV20-1 - CSAQNSGANVLTF TGCAGTGCTCAGAACTCTGGGGCCAACGTCCTGACTTTC
many TRBJ1-2 TRBV5-8 - CASSLESSGGYTF TGTGCCAGCAGCTTGGAGTCAAGCGGTGGCTACACCTTC
- TRBJ2-1 TRBV10-2 TRBD1 CASSPSGTGGSNEQFF TGCGCCAGCAGTCCTTCCGGGACAGGGGGCTCGAATGAGCAGTTCTTC
many TRBJ2-5 TRBV7-6 TRBD2 CASSLRLAGANQETQYF TGTGCCAGCAGCCTTCGACTAGCGGGAGCCAACCAAGAGACCCAGTACTTC
many TRBJ1-2 TRBV5-4 TRBD1 CASSSPTSSDRGNYGYTF TGTGCCAGCAGCTCCCCCACCTCTTCGGACAGGGGGAACTATGGCTACACCTTC
- TRBJ1-1 TRBV25-1 - CASRKGNTEAFF TGTGCCAGCAGGAAGGGGAACACTGAAGCTTTCTTT
few TRBJ1-1 TRBV27 - CASRLKTGTRDMAFF TGTGCCAGCCGACTCAAGACCGGGACTAGGGATATGGCTTTCTTT
many TRBJ1-2 TRBV3-1 TRBD1 CASSQGQSYGYTF TGTGCCAGCAGCCAGGGACAGAGCTATGGCTACACCTTC
many TRBJ1-3 TRBV5-1 - CASSLAAGAGNTIYF TGCGCCAGCAGCTTGGCCGCAGGGGCTGGAAACACCATATATTTT
few TRBJ2-7 TRBV7-6 - CASSLVGSDEQYF TGTGCCAGCAGCTTAGTAGGGAGTGACGAGCAGTACTTC
many TRBJ2-5 TRBV5-4 TRBD1 CASSLISGTGAETQYF TGTGCCAGCAGCCTGATTAGCGGGACAGGGGCAGAGACCCAGTACTTC